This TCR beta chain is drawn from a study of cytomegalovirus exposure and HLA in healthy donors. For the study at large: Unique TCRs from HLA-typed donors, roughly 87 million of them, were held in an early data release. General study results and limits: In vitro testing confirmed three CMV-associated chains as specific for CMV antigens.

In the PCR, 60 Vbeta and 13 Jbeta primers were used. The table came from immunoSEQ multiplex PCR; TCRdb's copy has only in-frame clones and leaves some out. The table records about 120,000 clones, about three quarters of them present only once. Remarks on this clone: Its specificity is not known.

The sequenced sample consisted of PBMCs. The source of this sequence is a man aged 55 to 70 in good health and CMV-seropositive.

The CDR3 here is CASSSTSGGLSSYNEQFF. CDR3 bases: TGTGCCAGCAGCTCGACTAGCGGTGGATTGAGCTCCTACAATGAGCAGTTCTTC. This sequence joins TRBV5-8 and TRBJ2-1, with TRBD2 matching over 9 bases. V lost 3 bases, J lost 0 bases, and 10 bases stayed unmatched. Germline CDR1 reads SGHTS; CDR2 reads YDEGEE. This CDR3 is 18 amino acids long.